Shown below are 12 T cell receptor beta chains from a single sample sequenced in a study of T cell changes during pregnancy in multiple sclerosis (dated by TCRdb to the late 2010s). Library preparation employed the immunoSEQ multiplex PCR assay. TCRdb carries this immuneACCESS record with in-frame sequences only. Its versions omit some clonotypes, under half of them owing to an unresolved V gene in the studies checked, with the rest unexplained. Recorded for this sample are just over 65,000 clones; about 90% of them occurred a single time. The ten largest clones capture about 0.92% of the sample. Source: peripheral blood, taken in the second trimester of pregnancy. Receptor source: a female donor with multiple sclerosis, enrolled in a pregnancy study.

This chain links TRBV7-2 with TRBJ2-7, with D maybe TRBD1 (6 bases). CDR1 and CDR2 from the germline V gene are SGHTA and FQGNSA. The V end was cut by 5 bases, the J end by 3 bases, with 17 bases between. This CDR3 region has 15 residues. CDR3 coding DNA: TGTGCCAGCAGCCCCGCCCGGGACATTTACTACGAGCAGTACTTC. It encodes CASSPARDIYYEQYF.

V gene TRBV15 combines with J gene TRBJ2-3, with 11 bases lining up with TRBD1. Germline values: CDR1 LNHNV, CDR2 YYDKDF (reference sequence). This CDR3 spans 16 amino acids. The J segment lost 1 base and the V segment lost 3 bases, leaving 3 bases of the junction unmatched. The chain's CDR3 is CATSSGTGGGTDTQYF. The CDR3, as DNA: TGTGCCACCAGCAGCGGGACAGGGGGTGGCACAGATACGCAGTATTTT. Full variable domain (remainder filled in from reference TRBV15 and TRBJ2-3): DAMVIQNPRYQVTQFGKPVTLSCSQTLNHNVMYWYQQKSSQAPKLLFHYYDKDFNNEADTPDNFQSRRPNTSFCFLDIRSPGLGDTAMYLCATSSGTGGGTDTQYFGPGTRLTVL.

The chain couples TRBV6-6 to TRBJ1-2; a weak D match, TRBD1 (6 bases). This CDR3 is built from 15 residues. In germline, CDR1 is MNHNY, CDR2 SVGAGI (reference sequence). The V gene lost 4 bases and the J gene lost 4 bases, with 16 bases spanning the gap. The CDR3 protein is CASSSAAGGGYGYTF. CDR3 nucleotide sequence: TGTGCCAGCAGTTCCGCCGCGGGAGGGGGCTATGGCTACACCTTC.

The rearrangement joins TRBV7-9 to TRBJ1-6; no definite D call. V lost 1 base to trimming and J lost 0 bases, with 10 bases between them. Germline V gene data show CDR1 as SEHNR and CDR2 as FQNEAQ (reference sequence). This CDR3 is 17 amino acids long. For the CDR3, the DNA is TGTGCCAGCAGCTTAGGCCCGGGTGGCTCCTATAATTCACCCCTCCACTTT. Its translation: CASSLGPGGSYNSPLHF.

The chain couples TRBV19 to TRBJ1-5; TRBD1 matches at 7 bases. Germline V gene sequence: CDR1 LNHDA, CDR2 SQIVND (reference sequence). The CDR3 is 17 amino acids. Unmatched junction bases numbered 10, after V lost 0 bases and J lost 5 bases. The CDR3 loop reads CASSIEPPGTAYQPQHF. CDR3 nucleotides: TGTGCCAGTAGTATAGAGCCGCCCGGGACAGCATATCAGCCCCAGCATTTT.

Concerning this clone itself: This sample also contains other DNA sequences that code for the same CDR3. The chain couples TRBV9 to TRBJ2-3, with 13 bases matching TRBD2. This CDR3 spans 16 amino acids. The J segment lost 4 bases and the V segment lost 0 bases, leaving 2 bases of the junction unmatched. CDR1 is SGDLS, CDR2 YYNGEE, per germline. The DNA for the CDR3 is TGTGCCAGCAGCGTAGTACTAGCGGGGGGGGCAGATACGCAGTATTTT. This codes for CASSVVLAGGADTQYF.

The chain is built from TRBV27 and TRBJ2-5, with a weak D call TRBD2 (6 bases). Trimming took 3 bases from V and 5 from J, leaving 22 bases between them. The CDR3 sequence is 17 residues long. Germline CDR1 and CDR2: MNHEY and SMNVEV (reference sequence). The CDR3 protein is CASSFRYPLTRAETQYF. For the CDR3, the DNA is TGTGCCAGCAGTTTCCGTTACCCCCTGACTAGAGCGGAGACCCAGTACTTC.

V and J are TRBV13 and TRBJ2-1; TRBD2 matches at 14 bases. With V trimmed by 7 bases and J by 9 bases, 5 bases remained unmatched. Germline CDR1 reads PRHDT; CDR2 reads FYEKMQ (reference sequence). This CDR3 contains 14 residues. The CDR3 reads CASTRLAGGREQFF. CDR3 nucleotide sequence: TGTGCCAGCACCCGACTAGCGGGGGGGCGTGAGCAGTTCTTC.

The J gene is TRBJ1-1, the V gene TRBV6-1, with TRBD1 matching over 11 bases. The germline V gene has CDR1 MNHNS and CDR2 SASEGT. The CDR3 is made up of 15 amino acids. Trimming at V came to 4 bases and at J to 5 bases, leaving 6 bases not matched to a gene. Here the CDR3 DNA reads TGTGCCAGCAGTGTTTCCGGGACAGGGGGAACTGAAGCTTTCTTT. Protein sequence: CASSVSGTGGTEAFF.

In its sample, this clone was seen a few times. The V gene is TRBV30, the J gene TRBJ1-1; possibly TRBD1 for D (5 bases). Germline V lookup: CDR1 GTSNPN, CDR2 SVGIG (reference sequence). The CDR3 covers 15 residues. Trimming stripped 5 bases from V and 5 bases from J, with 21 bases between. CDR3 loop: CAWETDPGVGTEAFF. CDR3 DNA sequence: TGTGCCTGGGAGACCGACCCGGGGGTAGGGACTGAAGCTTTCTTT.

This CDR3 reads CASRSMDSNTEAFF. The CDR3 DNA sequence: TGTGCCAGCAGGTCAATGGACAGCAATACTGAAGCTTTCTTT. The V gene is TRBV6-5, the J gene TRBJ1-1, with D perhaps TRBD1 (6 bases). Trimming removed 6 bases at V and 5 bases at J, with 16 bases between. Germline V gene lookup returns CDR1 MNHEY and CDR2 SVGAGI. CDR3 length: 14 amino acids.

This chain joins TRBV9 and TRBJ2-7, with TRBD2 matching 8 bases. CDR3 size: 20 residues. Germline V lookup: CDR1 SGDLS, CDR2 YYNGEE. The trim removed 0 bases at V and 6 bases at J, leaving 23 bases unmatched. Here the CDR3 reads CASSVEGFDVGSGALGEQYF. In DNA form, the CDR3 reads TGTGCCAGCAGCGTAGAGGGCTTCGATGTTGGTAGCGGGGCGCTGGGCGAGCAGTACTTC.